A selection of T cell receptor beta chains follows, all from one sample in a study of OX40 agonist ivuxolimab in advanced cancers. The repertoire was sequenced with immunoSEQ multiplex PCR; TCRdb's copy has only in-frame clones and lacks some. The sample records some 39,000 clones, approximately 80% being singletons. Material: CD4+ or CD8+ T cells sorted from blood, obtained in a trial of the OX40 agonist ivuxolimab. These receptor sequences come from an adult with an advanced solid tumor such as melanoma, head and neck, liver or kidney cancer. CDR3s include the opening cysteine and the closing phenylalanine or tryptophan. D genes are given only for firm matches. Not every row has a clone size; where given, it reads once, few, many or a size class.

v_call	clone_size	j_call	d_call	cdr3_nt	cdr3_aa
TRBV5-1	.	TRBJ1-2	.	TGCGCCAGCAGCTTGGTAGGCAGAGCCTATGGCTACACCTTC	CASSLVGRAYGYTF
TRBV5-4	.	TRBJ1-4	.	TGTGCCAGCAGCCTGGATACCACCCGGGGAAGGGAACTGTTTTTT	CASSLDTTRGRELFF
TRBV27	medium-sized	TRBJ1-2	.	TGTGCCAGCAGCAGCGGACAGACATATGGCTACACCTTC	CASSSGQTYGYTF
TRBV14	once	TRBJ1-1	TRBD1	TGTGCCAGCAGCCACCTAGTGGGACAGGGGCACACTGAAGCTTTCTTT	CASSHLVGQGHTEAFF
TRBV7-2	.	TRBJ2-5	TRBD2	TGTGCCAGCAGCTTAGTGAGCGGGATTCAAAGAGCGGGGACCCAGTACTTC	CASSLVSGIQRAGTQYF
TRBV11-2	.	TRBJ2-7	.	TGTGCCAGCAGCTTAAGAGGCCGGGACGCTATATACGAGCAGTACTTC	CASSLRGRDAIYEQYF
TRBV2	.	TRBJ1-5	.	TGTGCCAGCAGTGATAGGGGCGGCACCCTCTCGGCCCAGCATTTT	CASSDRGGTLSAQHF
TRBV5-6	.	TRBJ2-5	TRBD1	TGTGCCAGCAGCTGGGGACAGCATCAAGAGACCCAGTACTTC	CASSWGQHQETQYF
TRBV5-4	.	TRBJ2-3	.	TGTGCCAGCAGCTTGGCCACAGATACGCAGTATTTT	CASSLATDTQYF
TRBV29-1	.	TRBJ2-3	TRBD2	TGCAGCGTTGAATTTGGCGGGAGGTCGAACACGCACGCAGATACGCAGTATTTT	CSVEFGGRSNTHADTQYF
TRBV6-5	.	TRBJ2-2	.	TGTGCCAGCAGGGGACCTAACACCGGGGAGCTGTTTTTT	CASRGPNTGELFF
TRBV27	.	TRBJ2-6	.	TGTGCCAGCAGTTTATCCCCCCCGTCTTTAGCAGGGGCCAACGTCCTGACTTTC	CASSLSPPSLAGANVLTF
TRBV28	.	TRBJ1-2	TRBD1	TGTGCCAGCAGCTCACGGGACAGGGGGGTGGCTAACTATGGCTACACCTTC	CASSSRDRGVANYGYTF
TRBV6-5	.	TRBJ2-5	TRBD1	TGTGCCAGTCAAACAGGGGGACAAGAGACCCAGTACTTC	CASQTGGQETQYF
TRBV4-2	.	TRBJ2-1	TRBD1	TGTGCCAGCAGCCCAGACAGGGGGCTGGGGGATGAGCAGTTCTTC	CASSPDRGLGDEQFF
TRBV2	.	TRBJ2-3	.	TGTGCCAGCAGTGATCCGGACGGGAGAGGAACAGATACGCAGTATTTT	CASSDPDGRGTDTQYF
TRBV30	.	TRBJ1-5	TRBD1	TGTGCCTGGAGTAGGAGGGGGCGGAATGATCAGCCCCAGCATTTT	CAWSRRGRNDQPQHF
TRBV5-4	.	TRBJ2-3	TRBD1	TGTGCCAGCAGCAGCCCGACAGGGGGCCTCGCAGATACGCAGTATTTT	CASSSPTGGLADTQYF
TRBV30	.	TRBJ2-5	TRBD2	TGTGCCTGGAGTACTAGCGCCTCCGCCTCCCAGTACTTC	CAWSTSASASQYF
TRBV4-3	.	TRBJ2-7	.	TGCGCCAGCAGCCAAGATCTTTCGGAGCGGAGCCACTACGAGCAGTACTTC	CASSQDLSERSHYEQYF
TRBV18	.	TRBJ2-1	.	TGTGCCAGCTCACGGTCGGGGGACTACAATGAGCAGTTCTTC	CASSRSGDYNEQFF
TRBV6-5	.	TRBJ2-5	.	TGTGCCAGCAGTTACTCGGGGTCTCCGGGGACCCAGTACTTC	CASSYSGSPGTQYF
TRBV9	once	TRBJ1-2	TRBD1	TGTGCCAGCAGCGCGACAGGGACCGGCTACACCTTC	CASSATGTGYTF
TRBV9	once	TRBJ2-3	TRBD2	TGTGCCAGCAGCGTAGGAAGTAGCGGGAGAATCACAGATACGCAGTATTTT	CASSVGSSGRITDTQYF
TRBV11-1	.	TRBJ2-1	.	TGTGCCAGCAGCTTAATGTGGGGGGCCCACAATGAGCAGTTCTTC	CASSLMWGAHNEQFF
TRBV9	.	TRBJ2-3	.	TGTGCCAGCAGCGTCACTAGTCAAGCGCCAGATACGCAGTATTTT	CASSVTSQAPDTQYF
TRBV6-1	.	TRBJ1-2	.	TGTGCCAGCAGTGAGAACCTCCTCAACTATGGCTACACCTTC	CASSENLLNYGYTF
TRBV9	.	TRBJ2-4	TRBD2	TGTGCCAGCAGCGTAGGACTAGCGGGAGGCAAAAACATTCAGTACTTC	CASSVGLAGGKNIQYF
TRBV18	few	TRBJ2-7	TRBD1	TGTGCCAGCTCACCATTGGGGACAGGGGTCGGGCAGTACTTC	CASSPLGTGVGQYF
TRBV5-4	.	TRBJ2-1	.	TGTGCCAGCAGCTTGGAGGAGGCAGCGTTTCCCTACAATGAGCAGTTCTTC	CASSLEEAAFPYNEQFF
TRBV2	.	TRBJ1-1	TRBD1	TGTGCCAGCATTCAGAGACAGGGGGGCAACACTGAAGCTTTCTTT	CASIQRQGGNTEAFF
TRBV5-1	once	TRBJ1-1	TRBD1	TGCGCCAGCAGCTTGGGGACAGGGAACACTGAAGCTTTCTTT	CASSLGTGNTEAFF
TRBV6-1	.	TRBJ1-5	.	TGTGCCAGCAGTGAAAGGTTCGGCAGGGAGATTGTTCAGCCCCAGCATTTT	CASSERFGREIVQPQHF
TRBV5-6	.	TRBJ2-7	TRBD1	TGTGCCAGCAGCCGGGACAGGGCCTACGAGCAGTACTTC	CASSRDRAYEQYF
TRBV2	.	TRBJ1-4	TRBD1	TGTGCCAGCAACGCAGGGGGCCCAATGACAACTAATGAAAAACTGTTTTTT	CASNAGGPMTTNEKLFF
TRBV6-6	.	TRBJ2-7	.	TGTGCCAGCAGTTACTCGAGAGGGACTCTAGGCGAGCAGTACTTC	CASSYSRGTLGEQYF
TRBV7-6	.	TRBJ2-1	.	TGTGCCAGCAGCTTAGAGGGGCCCTACAATGAGCAGTTCTTC	CASSLEGPYNEQFF
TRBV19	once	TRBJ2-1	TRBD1	TGTGCCAGTAGTACCACGGGACAGGCGACCTACAATGAGCAGTTCTTC	CASSTTGQATYNEQFF
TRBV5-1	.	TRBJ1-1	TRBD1	TGCGCCAGCAGCTCACAGGGGAAGAACACTGAAGCTTTCTTT	CASSSQGKNTEAFF
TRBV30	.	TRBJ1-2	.	TGTGCCTGGAGTGTTAATTCGGCCGGCGGCTACACCTTC	CAWSVNSAGGYTF
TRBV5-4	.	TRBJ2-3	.	TGTGCCAGCAGCTTGGACTGGGGCACAGATACGCAGTATTTT	CASSLDWGTDTQYF
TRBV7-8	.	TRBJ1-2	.	TGTGCCAGCAGCTTAGATGGACAGTCCTTACACTATGGCTACACCTTC	CASSLDGQSLHYGYTF
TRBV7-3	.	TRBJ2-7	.	TGTGCCAGCAGCCGGGGACAATCGGGCGAGCAGTACTTC	CASSRGQSGEQYF
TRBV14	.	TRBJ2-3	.	TGTGCCAGCAGCCCGTACCGGGATTCCTACACAGATACGCAGTATTTT	CASSPYRDSYTDTQYF
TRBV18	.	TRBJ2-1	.	TGTGCCAGCTCACCACCGGAGGTAAGAGGCTACAATGAGCAGTTCTTC	CASSPPEVRGYNEQFF
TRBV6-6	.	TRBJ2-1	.	TGTGCCAGCAGTGGACCCCGGATAAGCTCCTACAATGAGCAGTTCTTC	CASSGPRISSYNEQFF
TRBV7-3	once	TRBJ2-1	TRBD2	TGTGCCAGCAGCTTAGTGTTAGCGGGAGAGGATATGGATGAGCAGTTCTTC	CASSLVLAGEDMDEQFF
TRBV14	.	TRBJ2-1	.	TGTGCCAGCAGCCTTAGGGGTCGCTCCTACAATGAGCAGTTCTTC	CASSLRGRSYNEQFF
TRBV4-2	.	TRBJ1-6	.	TGTGCCAGCAGCCAAGATGTGGGGAGGAATTCACCCCTCCACTTT	CASSQDVGRNSPLHF
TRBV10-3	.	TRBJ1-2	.	TGTGCCATCAGTGCGAACAGGGCTTATGGCTACACCTTC	CAISANRAYGYTF
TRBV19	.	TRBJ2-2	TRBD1	TGTGCCAGTAGTACCCAGACAGGGACCGGGGAGCTGTTTTTT	CASSTQTGTGELFF
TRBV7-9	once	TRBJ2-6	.	TGTGCCAGCAGCCTAGGTGTAGGGGCGTGGTCTGGGGCCAACGTCCTGACTTTC	CASSLGVGAWSGANVLTF
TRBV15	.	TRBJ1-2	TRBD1	TGTGCCACCAGCAGAGATCTTTTGGGGACAGGGTCTCATGGCTACACCTTC	CATSRDLLGTGSHGYTF
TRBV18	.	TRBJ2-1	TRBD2	TGTGCCAGCTCACCAACAACTAGCGGGAGTTCTGATGAGCAGTTCTTC	CASSPTTSGSSDEQFF
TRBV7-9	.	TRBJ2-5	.	TGTGCCAGCAGCCGAGACGGAGAGACCCAGTACTTC	CASSRDGETQYF
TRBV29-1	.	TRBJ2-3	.	TGCAGCGTTGAAGACTTGGGTCGCGGGTCAGATACGCAGTATTTT	CSVEDLGRGSDTQYF
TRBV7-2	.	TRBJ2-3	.	TGTGCCAGCAGCCTGGGCCGGAGCCCCACAGATACGCAGTATTTT	CASSLGRSPTDTQYF
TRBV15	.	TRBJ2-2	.	TGTGCCACCAGCAGGGCTCGACCTACCCCCGGGGAGCTGTTTTTT	CATSRARPTPGELFF
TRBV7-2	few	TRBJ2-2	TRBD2	TGTGCCAGCAGCCAGACTAGCGGGGCCGGGGCCGGGGAGCTGTTTTTT	CASSQTSGAGAGELFF
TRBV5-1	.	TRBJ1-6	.	TGCGCCAGCAGCTCAAACGGGGCTACTTATAATTCACCCCTCCACTTT	CASSSNGATYNSPLHF